This T cell receptor (beta chain) was obtained from a study of technical replicates of blood from several donors. Germline CDR1 and CDR2: MGHRA and YSYEKL. There are 15 residues in the CDR3. Trimming pared 0 bases from V and 6 bases from J, leaving 11 bases between. Sequencing was performed with immunoSEQ multiplex PCR; in TCRdb, only in-frame clones are kept and a portion is missing. The sample yields nearly 70,000 clones, 92% seen once. The sequence was collected from a human donor in good health. This chain connects TRBV4-1 to TRBJ1-4; D is unresolved. Sequenced material: T cells isolated from PBMCs. The CDR3 here is CASSQDPWGDEKLFF. CDR3 in DNA: TGCGCCAGCAGCCAAGATCCGTGGGGAGATGAAAAACTGTTTTTT.